The 15 T cell receptor beta chains listed next were all sequenced from one sample in a study of spatial heterogeneity in lung cancer. Time point: sample taken at primary tumor resection. Unsorted whole RNA from tumor, nontumor lung or frozen PBMC underwent sequencing. In TCRdb, the 5' RACE reads were re-called with MiXCR into one record per CDR3 protein. In the table there are under 15,000 distinct CDR3 sequences, approximately 14% of which are singletons. The source was PBMCs, collected at surgery. These receptors were collected from a male donor with early-stage non-small cell lung cancer.

This clonotype was detected a few times. This chain connects TRBV5-8 to TRBJ2-3, with 11 bases lining up with TRBD2. The germline V gene encodes CDR1 SGHTS and CDR2 YDEGEE. This CDR3 has 17 amino acids. Trimming cost V 0 bases and J 2 bases; bases outside gene matches: 5. The CDR3 nucleotides are TGTGCCAGCAGCTTGGGGCTAGCGGGGGGAGCCACAGATACGCAGTATTTT. Amino acid sequence: CASSLGLAGGATDTQYF.

The chain combines TRBV27 with TRBJ2-5; 8 bases align to TRBD2. The V segment lost 7 bases and the J segment 5 bases; nucleotides outside the gene matches: 6. The CDR3 spans 13 residues. Germline V gene lookup returns CDR1 MNHEY and CDR2 SMNVEV (reference sequence). The CDR3 DNA sequence: TGTGCCAGCAAAGCCGGGGGGGCTGAGACCCAGTACTTC. As protein: CASKAGGAETQYF.

This clonotype came up a few times. The rearrangement joins TRBV5-4 to TRBJ1-2; the D is unclear. The V end was cut by 3 bases, the J end by 0 bases, with 12 bases between. The CDR3 consists of 15 residues. The germline V gene encodes CDR1 SGHNT and CDR2 YYREEE (reference sequence). The DNA for the CDR3 is TGTGCCAGCAGCTCCCGATTAGAGGCTAACTATGGCTACACCTTC. Amino acid sequence: CASSSRLEANYGYTF.

CDR3 in amino acids: CASSGPYGYTF. The CDR3 bases are TGTGCCAGCAGTGGCCCCTATGGCTACACCTTC. The chain links TRBV27 to TRBJ1-2; D unresolved. Germline values: CDR1 MNHEY, CDR2 SMNVEV (reference sequence). Trimming stripped 5 bases from V and 4 bases from J, with 5 bases between. CDR3 length: 11 amino acids.

This clonotype was counted many times. The rearrangement uses TRBV10-2 and TRBJ2-6; D remains ambiguous. The V gene's germline CDR1 is WSHSY and CDR2 SAAADI. V lost 6 bases to trimming and J lost 3 bases, with 6 bases between them. CDR3 size: 13 residues. The DNA of the CDR3 is TGCGCCAGCAGGGACGGTGGGGCCAACGTCCTGACTTTC. Its protein product is CASRDGGANVLTF.

This clonotype was detected only a few times. The gene calls are TRBV20-1 and TRBJ2-5, with a tentative D call TRBD2 (5 bases). CDR3 length: 12 residues. Germline V gives CDR1 DFQATT, CDR2 SNEGSKA (reference sequence). V gave up 6 bases and J gave up 2 bases, with 10 bases separating them. The CDR3 DNA sequence: TGCAGTGCCAGACGGGGTCAAGAGACCCAGTACTTC. Translation gives CSARRGQETQYF.

A few counts support this clonotype. The rearrangement links TRBV6-2 or TRBV6-3 to TRBJ2-4; D not certain. V lost 6 bases, J lost 0 bases, and 12 bases lay in between. The CDR3 spans 15 residues. The germline gives CDR1 MNHEY, CDR2 SVGEGT. The CDR3 nucleotides read TGTGCCAGCAGCCGGCGGTTCCTAGCCAAAAACATTCAGTACTTC. Translating gives CASSRRFLAKNIQYF.

There are many counts of this clonotype. The chain's CDR3 is CASSRQRGQTDTQYF. The DNA of the CDR3 is TGTGCCAGCAGCCGCCAAAGGGGCCAAACAGATACGCAGTATTTT. The chain employs TRBV11-2 and TRBJ2-3; tentative D call: TRBD1 (5 bases). This CDR3 comprises 15 residues. The V gene lost 5 bases and the J gene lost 3 bases, with 15 bases spanning the gap. Looked up from germline, CDR1 is SGHAT and CDR2 is FQNNGV. The variable domain in full, completed from reference TRBV11-2 and TRBJ2-3, reads EAGVAQSPRYKIIEKRQSVAFWCNPISGHATLYWYQQILGQGPKLLIQFQNNGVVDDSQLPKDRFSAERLKGVDSTLKIQPAKLEDSAVYLCASSRQRGQTDTQYFGPGTRLTVL.

A note on this clonotype: The germline gene is not matched at one end of the junction; a read error may be the cause. V and J are TRBV6-1 and TRBJ2-7, with D hard to call. The germline CDR1 and CDR2 sequences are MNHNS and SASEGT. The CDR3 has 15 amino acids. The CDR3 sequence is CASREAVDEGMEQYF. The CDR3 DNA follows: TGTGCCAGCAGGGAAGCCGTAGATGAAGGAATGGAGCAGTACTTC.

This clonotype was seen ten or more times. This chain uses TRBV6-4 with TRBJ2-1, with 14 bases identical to TRBD2. V shed 0 bases and J 6 bases; nucleotides not matched to a gene: 1. Germline loops: CDR1 MRHNA, CDR2 SNTAGT. The length of the CDR3 is 16 residues. DNA for the CDR3: TGTGCCAGCAGTGACTCGACTAGCGGGGGGGCCAATGAGCAGTTCTTC. It specifies CASSDSTSGGANEQFF.

This clonotype was observed at least ten times. This sequence joins TRBV18 and TRBJ2-7, with a weak D call TRBD1 (6 bases). This CDR3 is 13 amino acids long. Germline CDR1 and CDR2: KGHSH and LQKENI. Trimming cost V 6 bases and J 3 bases, with 12 bases left between them. CDR3 sequence (DNA): TGTGCCAGCTCCCCGGGACACCACTACGAGCAGTACTTC. Residues: CASSPGHHYEQYF.

The rearrangement uses TRBV11-2 and TRBJ2-1; D might be TRBD2 (7 bases). CDR1 SGHAT and CDR2 FQNNGV come from the germline V gene. V was clipped by 5 bases and J by 6 bases, with 17 bases between them. This CDR3 comprises 15 residues. The CDR3 is CASSHGPRGGNEQFF. CDR3 coding DNA: TGTGCCAGCAGCCATGGGCCGAGGGGGGGCAATGAGCAGTTCTTC.

This clonotype was found a few times. The rearrangement joins TRBV24-1 to TRBJ1-1; no definite D call. The ends were cut back, 7 bases at V and 0 bases at J, with 5 bases in the middle. The V gene's germline CDR1 is KGHDR and CDR2 SFDVKD. This CDR3 has 12 residues. The CDR3 loop is CATRGLNTEAFF. The CDR3 DNA follows: TGTGCCACCAGGGGTTTGAACACTGAAGCTTTCTTT.

This clonotype is a singleton in its sample. The chain links TRBV20-1 to TRBJ2-1; possibly TRBD1 for D (6 bases). V lost 5 bases to trimming and J lost 4 bases, with 15 bases between them. CDR1 is DFQATT, CDR2 SNEGSKA, per germline (reference sequence). CDR3 length equals 14 residues. The CDR3 here is CSALADRLYNEQFF. In DNA, the CDR3 is TGCAGTGCTTTGGCGGACAGACTATACAATGAGCAGTTCTTC.

The sample holds many counts of this clonotype. The V gene is TRBV9, the J gene TRBJ2-2; tentatively, D is TRBD2 (6 bases). This CDR3 contains 14 residues. The V end lost 6 bases, the J end lost 6 bases, and 15 bases lay between the germline ends. The germline V gene encodes CDR1 SGDLS and CDR2 YYNGEE. In DNA form, the CDR3 reads TGTGCCAGCACCCCCGGCGGGGAGGCCGGGGAGCTGTTTTTT. Amino acid sequence: CASTPGGEAGELFF.